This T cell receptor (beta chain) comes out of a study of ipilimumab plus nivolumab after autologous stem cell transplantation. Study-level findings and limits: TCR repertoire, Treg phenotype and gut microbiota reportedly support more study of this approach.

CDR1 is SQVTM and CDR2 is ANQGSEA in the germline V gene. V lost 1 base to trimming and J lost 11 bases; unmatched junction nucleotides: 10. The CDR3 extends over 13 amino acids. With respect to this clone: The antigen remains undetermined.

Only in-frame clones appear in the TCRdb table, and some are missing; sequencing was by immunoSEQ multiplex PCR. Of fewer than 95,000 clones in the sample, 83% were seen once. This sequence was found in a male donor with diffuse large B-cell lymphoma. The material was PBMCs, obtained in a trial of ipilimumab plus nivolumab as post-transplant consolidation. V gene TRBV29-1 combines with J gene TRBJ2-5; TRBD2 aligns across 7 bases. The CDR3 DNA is TGCAGCGTTGAAGGGGAGGGTGCGGGGGAGCAGTACTTC. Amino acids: CSVEGEGAGEQYF.